The 7 T cell receptor beta chains listed next were all sequenced from one sample in a study of T cell changes during pregnancy in multiple sclerosis. Some clones are missing from TCRdb's copy, which holds only in-frame ones; the method was immunoSEQ multiplex PCR. The table records approximately 100,000 clones, roughly 92% of them present only once. The sequencing used peripheral blood, collected after pregnancy. The origin of the receptors is a female donor with multiple sclerosis, enrolled in a pregnancy study.

This chain joins TRBV27 and TRBJ2-7, with D hard to call. Germline values: CDR1 MNHEY, CDR2 SMNVEV (reference sequence). The V end lost 3 bases, the J end lost 6 bases, and 9 bases lay between the germline ends. This CDR3 has 12 amino acids. The DNA of the CDR3 is TGTGCCAGCAGTTTTCGCGGAACCGAGCAGTACTTC. Amino acid sequence: CASSFRGTEQYF.

V gene TRBV5-1 combines with J gene TRBJ2-1; the match to TRBD2 covers 11 bases. The V gene end was trimmed by 4 bases and the J gene end by 4 bases; junction bases not matched to a gene: 7. Germline V gene lookup returns CDR1 SGHRS and CDR2 YFSETQ. CDR3 size: 16 residues. The CDR3 sequence is CASSKNSGGVYNEQFF. CDR3 DNA sequence: TGCGCCAGCAGCAAAAATAGCGGGGGGGTGTACAATGAGCAGTTCTTC.

J is TRBJ2-7 and V is TRBV9; D might be TRBD1 (7 bases). V was pared by 4 bases and J by 2 bases, with 13 bases between. Germline V gives CDR1 SGDLS, CDR2 YYNGEE. The CDR3 sequence is 14 residues long. The DNA for the CDR3 is TGTGCCAGCAGCAGGGGGGACAGCACCTACGAGCAGTACTTC. This sequence encodes CASSRGDSTYEQYF.

The rearrangement links TRBV18 to TRBJ1-1; 10 bases match TRBD1. Trimming cost V 3 bases and J 6 bases; bases outside gene matches: 7. Germline V CDR1 and CDR2: KGHSH, LQKENI. CDR3 length: 15 residues. The CDR3 loop is CASSPDRGREAEAFF. CDR3 DNA: TGTGCCAGCTCACCCGACAGGGGGCGGGAGGCTGAAGCTTTCTTT.

V usage is TRBV15 and J usage is TRBJ2-7; perhaps TRBD1 as D (5 bases). Looked up from germline, CDR1 is LNHNV and CDR2 is YYDKDF (reference sequence). Between the trimmed V and J ends, which lost 0 bases and 1 base, there was a span of 7 bases. This CDR3 spans 14 amino acids. The CDR3 DNA is TGTGCCACCAGCAGAGACAGGGCTTCCTACGAGCAGTACTTC. It specifies CATSRDRASYEQYF. The whole variable domain, filled in from reference TRBV15 and TRBJ2-7, reads DAMVIQNPRYQVTQFGKPVTLSCSQTLNHNVMYWYQQKSSQAPKLLFHYYDKDFNNEADTPDNFQSRRPNTSFCFLDIRSPGLGDTAMYLCATSRDRASYEQYFGPGTRLTVT.

This chain connects TRBV4-1 to TRBJ1-5; D is unresolved. Per germline, CDR1 MGHRA and CDR2 YSYEKL. The V end was cut by 4 bases, the J end by 0 bases, with 16 bases between. CDR3 length equals 17 residues. CDR3 nucleotide sequence: TGCGCCAGCAGCCCAGGCCCCTTTGATAATAGCAATCAGCCCCAGCATTTT. This gives the protein CASSPGPFDNSNQPQHF.

The J gene is TRBJ2-7, the V gene TRBV6-1; no reliable D call. The germline V and J ends were trimmed by 10 bases and 4 bases, with 8 bases remaining between them. CDR1 is MNHNS and CDR2 is SASEGT in the germline V gene. The CDR3 sequence is 10 residues long. The CDR3 DNA follows: TGTGCCACCTCGAGGTACGAGCAGTACTTC. Amino acids: CATSRYEQYF.